The entry below gives a single T cell receptor beta chain sequence along with its context. Its antigen is as yet unknown. Original data processing: Junction-only sequences without quality scores came from ImmunoSEQ, so filtering differed. Repertoires were generated with immunoSEQ multiplex PCR, while TCRdb's copy carries only in-frame clones and drops some. D and trimming were read from the DNA, whereas the V and J calls and clone size are those reported in that table. This table holds about 820,000 clones, nearly 95% found once. J lost 2 bases, V lost 8 bases, and 5 bases had no gene match. Germline lookup yields CDR1 WSHSY and CDR2 SAAADI. The CDR3 sequence is 15 residues long. The data derive from a study of shared clonotypes between healthy human individuals. CD45RO-negative CD8 cells positively selected for CCR7 made up the naive population, which excluded terminally differentiated effector memory CD45RA+ cells.

Study results and limitations: Among donors, sharing of clonotypes was expected to be affected by sequencing depth. A small donor pool kept down the genetic and exposure-history diversity that was represented. Non-shared clonotypes had lower generation probabilities than clonotypes shared by all four sorted-subset donors.

The chain has TRBV10-2 and TRBJ2-3; 12 nucleotides align to TRBD1. The source of this sequence is a man aged 30 to 39 in good health. The sequenced sample consisted of naive CD8+ T cells sorted from blood. CDR3 region: CASGGTGGVTDTQYF. In nucleotides, the CDR3 is TGCGCCAGCGGAGGGACAGGGGGCGTCACAGATACGCAGTATTTT.